Listed below are T cell receptor beta chains from one sample, sequenced in a study of Tregs in tolerant kidney transplant recipients. The assay was immunoSEQ multiplex PCR, and TCRdb's table has in-frame clones only and misses some. The data contain about 240,000 clones, approximately 83% of them singletons. The specimen sequenced was CD4+ T cells from blood. The receptors come from a human donor in good health. CDR3s include the opening cysteine and the closing phenylalanine or tryptophan. A D gene is named only where the DNA matches it firmly. Rows may omit the clone size; those that give it use once, few, many or a size class.

v_call	clone_size	j_call	d_call	cdr3_nt	cdr3_aa
TRBV30	once	TRBJ1-1	NA	TGTGCCTGGAGTGCTGTCAGGAGCGCTTTCTTT	CAWSAVRSAFF
TRBV5-1	NA	TRBJ1-4	TRBD1	TGCGCCAGCAGCTTCCAACCTACAGGGGCCACTAATGAAAAACTGTTTTTT	CASSFQPTGATNEKLFF
TRBV7-9	few	TRBJ2-1	TRBD1	TGTGCCAGCAGCTCCCGGGCAGGGGGCAATGAGCAGTTCTTC	CASSSRAGGNEQFF
TRBV15	NA	TRBJ1-4	NA	TGTGCCACCAGCAGTACAGGGACGGGCAGGGCTAGAGAAAAACTGTTTTTT	CATSSTGTGRAREKLFF
TRBV18	NA	TRBJ2-3	NA	TGTGCCAGCTCACCACCCCGAGGGGCCCAAGGGGATACGCAGTATTTT	CASSPPRGAQGDTQYF
TRBV29-1	NA	TRBJ1-4	TRBD1	TGCAGCGACCGGGACAGTCCGGGTCGTGGGAAACTGTTTTTT	CSDRDSPGRGKLFF
TRBV6-6	NA	TRBJ1-5	NA	TGTGCCAGCAGCCCCAGCAGGGGTAACAATCAGCCCCAGCATTTT	CASSPSRGNNQPQHF
TRBV11-2	once	TRBJ2-2	NA	TGTGCCAGCATCCCCTCTAGAGGCCCCGGGGAGCTGTTTTTT	CASIPSRGPGELFF
TRBV28	NA	TRBJ2-7	NA	TGTGCCAGCAGTTTGGGGCCCACGGACAACTCCTACGAGCAGTACTTC	CASSLGPTDNSYEQYF
TRBV9	NA	TRBJ2-1	NA	TGTGCCAGCAGCGTAGGGGAAGGCTACAATGAGCAGTTCTTC	CASSVGEGYNEQFF
TRBV6-1	NA	TRBJ1-6	NA	TGTGCCAGCACCCGACAGAATTCACCCCTCCACTTT	CASTRQNSPLHF
TRBV25-1	few	TRBJ2-7	TRBD1	TGTGCCAGCAGCGAGGGACAGGGTCCCTACGAGCAGTACTTC	CASSEGQGPYEQYF
TRBV5-5	NA	TRBJ1-4	NA	TGTGCCAGCAGCTTGGGCGGGCTAACTAATGAAAAACTGTTTTTT	CASSLGGLTNEKLFF
TRBV5-1	NA	TRBJ1-3	TRBD1	TGCGCCAGCAGCTTTACTGGGACAGGGGCAGGAAACACCATATATTTT	CASSFTGTGAGNTIYF
TRBV4-1	NA	TRBJ1-5	NA	TGCGCCAGCAGCCAAGGACCCCGCGGGCAGCCCCAGCATTTT	CASSQGPRGQPQHF
TRBV5-4	NA	TRBJ2-6	NA	TGTGCCAGCAGCAAGACGACCTCTTCTGGGGCCAACGTCCTGACTTTC	CASSKTTSSGANVLTF
TRBV6-1	NA	TRBJ2-7	NA	TGTGCCAGCAGTGAAGCAGACTGGGGGCACGAGCAGTACTTC	CASSEADWGHEQYF
TRBV25-1	once	TRBJ2-3	NA	TGTGCCAGCAGTGTGGACGACACAGATACGCAGTATTTT	CASSVDDTDTQYF
TRBV10-3	NA	TRBJ1-2	TRBD1	TGTGCCATCAGTGATCGACAGGGCGGGTTCTATGGCTACACCTTC	CAISDRQGGFYGYTF
TRBV21-1	few	TRBJ1-1	NA	TGTGCCAGCAGCAAACATAGCGGGGAATGGGATACTGAAGCTTTCTTT	CASSKHSGEWDTEAFF
TRBV7-9	NA	TRBJ2-2	TRBD2	TGTGCCAGCAGCTTAGCGCGTTCTAGCGGGGGGGACACCGGGGAGCTGTTTTTT	CASSLARSSGGDTGELFF
TRBV7-2	NA	TRBJ1-5	NA	TGTGCCAGCACCGACCTAAATAGCAATCAGCCCCAGCATTTT	CASTDLNSNQPQHF
TRBV11-2	once	TRBJ2-1	TRBD2	TGTGCCAGCAGCTTAGAAACGACTAGCCGCCATGAGCAGTTCTTC	CASSLETTSRHEQFF